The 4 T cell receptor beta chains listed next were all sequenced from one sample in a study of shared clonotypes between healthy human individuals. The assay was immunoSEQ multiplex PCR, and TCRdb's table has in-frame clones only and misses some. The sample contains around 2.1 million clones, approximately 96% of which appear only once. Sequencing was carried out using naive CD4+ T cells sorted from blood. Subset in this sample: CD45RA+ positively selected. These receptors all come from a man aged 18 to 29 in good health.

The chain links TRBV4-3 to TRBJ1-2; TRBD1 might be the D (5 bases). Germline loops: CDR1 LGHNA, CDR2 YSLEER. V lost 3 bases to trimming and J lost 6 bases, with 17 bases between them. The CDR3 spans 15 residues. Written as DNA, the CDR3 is TGCGCCAGCAGCCATGGGGGGGGACCCCCGGATGGCTACACCTTC. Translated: CASSHGGGPPDGYTF.

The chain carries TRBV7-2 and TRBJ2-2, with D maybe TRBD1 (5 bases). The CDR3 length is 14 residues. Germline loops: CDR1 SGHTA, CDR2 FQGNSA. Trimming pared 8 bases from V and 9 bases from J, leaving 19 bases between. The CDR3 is CASVLVQGIRELFF. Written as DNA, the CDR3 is TGTGCCAGCGTGTTAGTCCAGGGAATCCGGGAGCTGTTTTTT. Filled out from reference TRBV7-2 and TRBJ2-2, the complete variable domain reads GAGVSQSPSNKVTEKGKDVELRCDPISGHTALYWYRQSLGQGLEFLIYFQGNSAPDKSGLPSDRFSAERTGGSVSTLTIQRTQQEDSAVYLCASVLVQGIRELFFGEGSRLTVL.

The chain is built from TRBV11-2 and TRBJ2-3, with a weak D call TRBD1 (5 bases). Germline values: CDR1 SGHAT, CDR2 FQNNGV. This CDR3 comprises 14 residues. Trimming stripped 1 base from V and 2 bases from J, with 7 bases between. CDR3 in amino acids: CASSLGQNTDTQYF. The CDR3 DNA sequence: TGTGCCAGCAGCTTAGGACAGAACACAGATACGCAGTATTTT.

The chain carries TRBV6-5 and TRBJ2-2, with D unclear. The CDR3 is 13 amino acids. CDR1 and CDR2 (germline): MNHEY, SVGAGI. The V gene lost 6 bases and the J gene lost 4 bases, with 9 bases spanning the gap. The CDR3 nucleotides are TGTGCCAGCAGAATCAGTGTCACCGGGGAGCTGTTTTTT. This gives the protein CASRISVTGELFF.